The clone carrying this T cell receptor beta chain was seen at least ten times. The source of the sample is a study of regulatory T cells in long-lasting Graves disease. As for the study in general: Patients with persistent Graves' disease had over 5 years of antithyroid drugs and persistent TSH receptor antibodies.

Noted time point: persistent/refractory GD, antithyroid drugs over 5 years with positive TRAb. From PBMCs, RNA was extracted and then used to make the TCR library. TCR beta libraries were built with iRepertoire HTBI primers and Arm-PCR of CDR3 regions. TCRdb reprocessed the multiplex PCR reads with MiXCR, giving one entry per CDR3 protein. The table records 300,000 to 500,000 distinct CDR3 sequences, around 21% of them present only once. The length of the CDR3 is 16 residues. V shed 2 bases and J 4 bases; nucleotides not matched to a gene: 9. Germline V CDR1 and CDR2: SGHVS, FQNEAQ. This clonotype originated in a female donor with Graves disease. V is TRBV7-8 and J is TRBJ2-7; TRBD1 aligns across 9 bases. The sample in question was peripheral blood mononuclear cells (PBMCs), obtained when the disease was refractory, from a patient treated with antithyroid drugs. CDR3 sequence reads: CASSLHPGQGLYEQYF. The CDR3 bases are TGTGCCAGCAGCTTACACCCGGGACAGGGATTGTACGAGCAGTACTTC.